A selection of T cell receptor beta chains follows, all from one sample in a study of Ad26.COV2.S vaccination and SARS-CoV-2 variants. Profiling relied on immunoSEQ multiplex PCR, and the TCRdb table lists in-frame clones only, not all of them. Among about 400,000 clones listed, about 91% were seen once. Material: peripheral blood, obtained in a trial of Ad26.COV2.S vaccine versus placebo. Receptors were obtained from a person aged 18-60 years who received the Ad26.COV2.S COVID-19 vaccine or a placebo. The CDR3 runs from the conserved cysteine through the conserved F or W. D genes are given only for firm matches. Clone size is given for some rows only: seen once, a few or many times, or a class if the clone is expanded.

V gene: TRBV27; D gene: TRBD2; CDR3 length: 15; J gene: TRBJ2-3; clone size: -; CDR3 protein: CASSGGLAASDTQYF; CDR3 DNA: TGTGCCAGCAGTGGGGGACTAGCGGCCTCAGATACGCAGTATTTT
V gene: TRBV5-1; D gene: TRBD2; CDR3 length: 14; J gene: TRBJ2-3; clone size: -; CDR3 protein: CASFSGRAADTQYF; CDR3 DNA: TGCGCCAGTTTTAGCGGGAGGGCCGCAGATACGCAGTATTTT
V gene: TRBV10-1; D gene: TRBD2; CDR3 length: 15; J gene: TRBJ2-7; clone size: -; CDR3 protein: CASSERSSGRGEQYF; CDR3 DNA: TGCGCCAGCAGTGAGAGGTCTAGCGGGAGGGGGGAGCAGTACTTC
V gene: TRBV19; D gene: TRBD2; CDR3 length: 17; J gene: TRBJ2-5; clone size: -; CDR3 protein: CASSIGGTSGRGETQYF; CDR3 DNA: TGTGCCAGTAGTATTGGGGGGACTAGCGGGAGGGGAGAGACCCAGTACTTC
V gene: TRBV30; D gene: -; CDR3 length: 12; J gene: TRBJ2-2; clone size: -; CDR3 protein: CAWSPRNGELFF; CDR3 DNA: TGTGCCTGGAGTCCCCGAAACGGGGAGCTGTTTTTT
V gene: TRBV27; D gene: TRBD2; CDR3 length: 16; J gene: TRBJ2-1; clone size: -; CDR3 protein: CASRRVFGLAGVEQFF; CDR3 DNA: TGTGCCAGCAGAAGGGTGTTCGGACTAGCGGGAGTTGAGCAGTTCTTC
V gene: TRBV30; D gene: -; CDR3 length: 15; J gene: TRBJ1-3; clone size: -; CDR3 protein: CAWSEGGGGGNTIYF; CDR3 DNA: TGTGCCTGGAGCGAAGGGGGGGGCGGCGGAAACACCATATATTTT
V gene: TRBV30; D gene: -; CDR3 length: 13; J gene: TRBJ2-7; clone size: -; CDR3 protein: CAWAGLIPYEQYF; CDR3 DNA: TGTGCCTGGGCTGGACTAATCCCCTACGAGCAGTACTTC
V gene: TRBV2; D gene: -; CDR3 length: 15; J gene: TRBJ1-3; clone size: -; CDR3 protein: CASSPNRFSGNTIYF; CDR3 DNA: TGTGCCAGCAGTCCTAACAGGTTCTCTGGAAACACCATATATTTT
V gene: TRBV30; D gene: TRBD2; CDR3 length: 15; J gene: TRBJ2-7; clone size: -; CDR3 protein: CAWTGAGGVLDEQYF; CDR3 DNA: TGTGCCTGGACTGGTGCTGGGGGGGTTCTCGACGAGCAGTACTTC
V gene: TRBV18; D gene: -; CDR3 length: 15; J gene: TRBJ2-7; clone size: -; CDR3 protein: CASSEGYVVPYEQYF; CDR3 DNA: TGTGCCAGCTCCGAAGGTTACGTCGTTCCCTACGAGCAGTACTTC
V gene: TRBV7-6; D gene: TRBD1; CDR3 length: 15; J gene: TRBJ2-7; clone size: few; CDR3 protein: CASSPNKGQLYEQYF; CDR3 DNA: TGTGCCAGCAGCCCGAACAAGGGACAGCTCTACGAGCAGTACTTC
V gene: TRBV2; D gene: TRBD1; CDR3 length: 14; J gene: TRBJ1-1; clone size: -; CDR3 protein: CASSATGVNTEAFF; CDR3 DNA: TGTGCCAGCAGTGCGACAGGGGTAAACACTGAAGCTTTCTTT
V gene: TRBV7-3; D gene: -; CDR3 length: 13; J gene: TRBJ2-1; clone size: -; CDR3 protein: CASSLYEDNEQFF; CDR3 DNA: TGTGCCAGCAGCTTATACGAAGACAATGAGCAGTTCTTC
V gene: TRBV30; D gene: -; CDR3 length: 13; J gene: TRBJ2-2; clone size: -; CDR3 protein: CASGGGGTGELFF; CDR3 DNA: TGTGCCTCTGGGGGAGGAGGTACCGGGGAGCTGTTTTTT